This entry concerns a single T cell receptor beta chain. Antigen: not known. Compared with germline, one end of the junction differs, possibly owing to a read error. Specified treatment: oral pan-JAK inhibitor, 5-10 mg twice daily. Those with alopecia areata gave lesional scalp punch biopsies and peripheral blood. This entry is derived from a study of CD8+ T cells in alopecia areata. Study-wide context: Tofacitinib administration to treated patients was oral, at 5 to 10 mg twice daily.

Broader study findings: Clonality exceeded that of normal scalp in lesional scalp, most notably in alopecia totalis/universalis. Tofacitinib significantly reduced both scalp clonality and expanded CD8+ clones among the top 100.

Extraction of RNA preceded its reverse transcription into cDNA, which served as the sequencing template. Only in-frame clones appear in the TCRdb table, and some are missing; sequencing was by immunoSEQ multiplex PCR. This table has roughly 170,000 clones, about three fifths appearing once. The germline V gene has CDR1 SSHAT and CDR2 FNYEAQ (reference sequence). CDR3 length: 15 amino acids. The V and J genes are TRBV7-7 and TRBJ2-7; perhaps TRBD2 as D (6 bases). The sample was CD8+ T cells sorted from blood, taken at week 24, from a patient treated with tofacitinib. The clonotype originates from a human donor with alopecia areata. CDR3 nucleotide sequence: TGTGCTAGCAGCCCCGTGGGGGGACCCGGAGACGAGCAGTACTTC. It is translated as CASSPVGGPGDEQYF.